This T cell receptor beta chain was sequenced in a study of cytomegalovirus exposure and HLA in healthy donors. In its sample, this clone was seen once. Its antigen remains unidentified. Both 60 Vbeta primers and 13 Jbeta primers went into the PCR. Assay used: immunoSEQ multiplex PCR; TCRdb lists only in-frame clones, some missing. Among 200,000 to 300,000 clones, 84% were seen once, and the ten largest hold 2% to 2.5%. Germline CDR1 and CDR2: MNHGY and SAAAGT. The CDR3 extends over 15 amino acids. V dropped 7 bases and J dropped 2; count of bases not matched to a gene: 8. The study, taken as a whole, reports: Later, TCR association rates were found to vary by HLA locus, highest for DRB1 and lowest for HLA-C. In a later analysis, several top co-occurrence clusters appeared linked to parvovirus B19, influenza, CMV and Epstein-Barr virus. Analysis was carried out at a later point, and it linked a missense DCLRE1C variant to TCR beta V- and J-gene trimming.

Sequencing was carried out using PBMCs. This receptor was identified in a woman between 35 and 50 years old in good health and CMV-seropositive. This rearrangement joins TRBV6-8 to TRBJ1-1; 9 nucleotides align to TRBD1. CDR3 sequence reads: CASIPGQGNNTEAFF. The CDR3, as DNA: TGTGCCAGCATTCCGGGACAGGGCAACAACACTGAAGCTTTCTTT.